Sequencing of this TCR beta chain was carried out in a study of long-term antiretroviral therapy in people with HIV. Study information: In the earliest collections, sampling predates the 2015 immediate-ART recommendation by about a decade. Findings and limits, study-wide: Diversity measured after ART increased yet remained under transplant donor controls.

Concerning this clone itself: Antigen: not known.

With survey level as its setting, the immunoSEQ assay was v3.0. Sequencing of each sample targeted about 40,000-50,000 T-cell genomes. Repertoires were generated with immunoSEQ multiplex PCR, while TCRdb's copy carries only in-frame clones and drops some. Of almost 35,000 clones in the sample, 85% to 95% are singletons; the top ten hold 3.5% to 4.5%. Germline CDR1 is ENHRY and CDR2 is SYGVKD. Trimming left V 0 bases short and J 2 bases short, with 17 bases between. The CDR3 spans 17 residues. Sequenced here: unsorted PBMCs, sampled just over 5 years after starting antiretroviral therapy. V and J are TRBV10-3 and TRBJ2-7; no definite D call. The receptor was isolated from a woman in her 50s with HIV. The CDR3 DNA sequence: TGTGCCATCAGTGAGTCGTCACAAGGGCCGCCTCCCTACGAGCAGTACTTC. Translating gives CAISESSQGPPPYEQYF.